This T cell receptor beta chain was sequenced for a study of Tregs in tolerant kidney transplant recipients. As for the study in general: The nonmyeloablative bone marrow transplants came from related graft donors, with transient mixed chimerism. Study results and limitations: Changing PCR primers prevented nucleotide comparison between some patients' samples.

The V segment lost 2 bases and the J segment 2 bases; nucleotides outside the gene matches: 2. CDR3 length equals 14 residues. Germline CDR1 reads MNHNY; CDR2 reads SVGAGI (reference sequence). TCRdb keeps only in-frame clones here, not all; method: immunoSEQ multiplex PCR. The sample lists around 75,000 clones; around nine tenths were seen once. Thawed PBMCs were FACS-sorted into unstimulated CD4+CD25+CD127- regulatory T cells, CD4+CD25- non-regulatory cells, CD4 and CD8 cells. This clone appeared once. Antigen unknown. The origin of this receptor is a human donor who received a combined kidney and bone marrow transplant. The sample was CD4+ T cells from blood, taken before the transplant. This chain joins TRBV6-6 and TRBJ1-1, with 7 bases that match TRBD1. This chain's CDR3 is CASSYGQVNTEAFF. DNA for the CDR3: TGTGCCAGCAGTTACGGACAGGTTAACACTGAAGCTTTCTTT.